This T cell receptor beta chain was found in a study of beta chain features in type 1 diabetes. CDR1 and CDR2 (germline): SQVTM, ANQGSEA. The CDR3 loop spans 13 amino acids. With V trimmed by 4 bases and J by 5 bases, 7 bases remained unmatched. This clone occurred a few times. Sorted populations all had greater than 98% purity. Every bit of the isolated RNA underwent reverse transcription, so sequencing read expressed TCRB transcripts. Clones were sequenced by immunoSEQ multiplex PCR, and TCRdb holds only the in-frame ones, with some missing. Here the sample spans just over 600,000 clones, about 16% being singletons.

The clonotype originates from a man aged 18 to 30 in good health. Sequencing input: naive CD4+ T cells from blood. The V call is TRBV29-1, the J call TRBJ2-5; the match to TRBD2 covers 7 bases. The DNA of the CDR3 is TGCAGCGTTGCTCTAAGACTAGCCGAGACCCAGTACTTC. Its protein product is CSVALRLAETQYF.